Shown below are 16 T cell receptor beta chains from a single sample sequenced in a study of T cell changes during pregnancy in multiple sclerosis. Sequenced by immunoSEQ multiplex PCR; TCRdb stores in-frame clones only, minus some. Of tens of thousands of clones in the sample, more than 85% were seen once. The source material was CD8+ T cells from peripheral blood mononuclear cells, sampled after pregnancy. The receptor source for this set is a female donor with multiple sclerosis, enrolled in a pregnancy study.

V is TRBV5-1 and J is TRBJ2-7; the D gene is possibly TRBD2 (6 bases). CDR3 length: 14 residues. V lost 3 bases to trimming and J lost 4 bases, with 14 bases between them. Per the germline V gene, CDR1 is SGHRS and CDR2 is YFSETQ. The CDR3 loop is CASSSPGLTYEQYF. As DNA, the CDR3 is TGCGCCAGCAGCTCGCCGGGACTGACTTACGAGCAGTACTTC.

V is TRBV23-1 and J is TRBJ2-2; 7 nucleotides line up with TRBD1. TRBV23-1 is filed as an ORF, its function uncertain. CDR3 length: 17 amino acids. The J segment lost 5 bases and the V segment lost 3 bases, leaving 12 bases of the junction unmatched. For the CDR3, the DNA is TGCGCCAGCAGTCAGTACCGGGACAGAGGAAGGACCGGGGAGCTGTTTTTT. As protein: CASSQYRDRGRTGELFF.

The chain links TRBV6-1 to TRBJ2-3; perhaps TRBD1 as D (6 bases). Trimming removed 11 bases at V and 0 bases at J, with 9 bases between. There are 12 residues in the CDR3. Germline loops: CDR1 MNHNS, CDR2 SASEGT. The CDR3 DNA reads as TGTGCCGGGGGCTTTAGCACAGATACGCAGTATTTT. Its translation is CAGGFSTDTQYF.

There are a few counts of this clone. The chain has TRBV4-2 and TRBJ2-3; TRBD2 is a possible D gene (5 bases). CDR3 length: 16 residues. Germline V gene sequence: CDR1 LGHNA, CDR2 YNFKEQ. The V gene lost 0 bases and the J gene lost 0 bases, with 10 bases spanning the gap. The CDR3 DNA is TGTGCCAGCAGCCAAGAAATAGCGCTTAGCACAGATACGCAGTATTTT. Protein product: CASSQEIALSTDTQYF.

This chain links TRBV4-1 with TRBJ2-5; D unresolved. The J call is in doubt because the DNA end fits TRBJ2-7 better. This CDR3 is built from 13 residues. Per germline, CDR1 MGHRA and CDR2 YSYEKL. The CDR3 region has the DNA TGCGCCAGCAGCCAAGCCTCCGCCTACGAGCAGTACTTC. Encoded protein: CASSQASAYEQYF.

This sequence joins TRBV11-2 and TRBJ2-2; possibly TRBD2 for D (6 bases). V dropped 0 bases and J dropped 1 base, with 15 bases sitting between them. Germline V gene sequence: CDR1 SGHAT, CDR2 FQNNGV. CDR3 size: 18 residues. The CDR3 DNA reads as TGTGCCAGCAGCTTAGATCGGGAGACCACTATGAACACCGGGGAGCTGTTTTTT. Protein: CASSLDRETTMNTGELFF.

The genes are TRBV14 and TRBJ2-7; 10 nucleotides agree with TRBD2. The germline V gene encodes CDR1 SGHDN and CDR2 FVKESK. The CDR3 extends over 18 amino acids. V lost 0 bases, J lost 3 bases, and 11 bases stayed unmatched. The CDR3 nucleotides read TGTGCCAGCAGCCAAGAAAGGGGACTAGCGATGAAAAGCTACGAGCAGTACTTC. This encodes CASSQERGLAMKSYEQYF.

The chain couples TRBV4-3 to TRBJ2-7; 10 bases are a match to TRBD1. Germline V CDR1 and CDR2: LGHNA, YSLEER. This CDR3 region has 15 residues. V dropped 0 bases and J dropped 4; count of bases not matched to a gene: 3. The CDR3 bases are TGCGCCAGCAGCCAAGACGAGGACAGGGGGTACGAGCAGTACTTC. As protein: CASSQDEDRGYEQYF.

The rearrangement joins TRBV7-4 to TRBJ1-1; D is uncertain. V was trimmed by 9 bases and J by 4 bases, leaving 15 bases between them. CDR1 and CDR2 from the germline V gene are SGHVT and SQSDAQ. CDR3 length equals 13 residues. CDR3 sequence: CASGSWGGTEAFF. The DNA of the CDR3 is TGTGCCAGTGGGTCTTGGGGAGGCACTGAAGCTTTCTTT.

The chain is built from TRBV7-9 and TRBJ2-6, with D uncertain. The V gene lost 2 bases and the J gene lost 0 bases, with 17 bases spanning the gap. The germline CDR1 and CDR2 sequences are SEHNR and FQNEAQ (reference sequence). The CDR3 is made up of 19 amino acids. The CDR3 coding sequence is TGTGCCAGCAGCTTATTGAACAGCTATTATAGCTCTGGGGCCAACGTCCTGACTTTC. Its protein is CASSLLNSYYSSGANVLTF.

The chain recombines TRBV21-1 with TRBJ1-4; the table's D call, TRBD1, has no DNA check behind it. TRBV21-1 is given as a pseudogene. This CDR3 contains 15 residues. The CDR3 region has the DNA TGTGCCAGCGTGAGGGGGGACAGGGCTAATGAAAAACTGTTTTTT. Translation: CASVRGDRANEKLFF.

This chain connects TRBV29-1 to TRBJ2-7, with a possible D match to TRBD2 (5 bases). Germline CDR1 SQVTM, CDR2 ANQGSEA. Deletions cut 6 bases from V and 0 bases from J, with 12 bases between. This CDR3 is 13 amino acids long. Written as DNA, the CDR3 is TGCAGCGTCCTTAGCGAAAACTCCTACGAGCAGTACTTC. This codes for CSVLSENSYEQYF.

The gene calls are TRBV28 and TRBJ2-7, with 7 bases fitting TRBD1. With V trimmed by 5 bases and J by 2 bases, 12 bases remained unmatched. Germline V gene data show CDR1 as MDHEN and CDR2 as SYDVKM. The CDR3 loop spans 16 amino acids. CDR3: CASSPPITGTAYEQYF. CDR3 DNA: TGTGCCAGCAGTCCCCCCATTACCGGGACAGCCTACGAGCAGTACTTC.

The chain joins TRBV4-3 to TRBJ2-3, with TRBD1 matching over 8 bases. V gave up 2 bases and J gave up 4 bases; unmatched junction bases: 8. This CDR3 is 16 amino acids long. Looked up from germline, CDR1 is LGHNA and CDR2 is YSLEER. The CDR3 sequence: CASSQQTGDLADTQYF. In DNA form, the CDR3 reads TGCGCCAGCAGCCAACAGACAGGGGACTTAGCAGATACGCAGTATTTT.

The rearrangement joins TRBV10-1 to TRBJ1-1; D gene uncertain. V shed 3 bases and J shed 7 bases, with 9 bases lying between them. This CDR3 has 12 residues. Germline CDR1 and CDR2: WNHNN and SYGVQD (reference sequence). CDR3 coding DNA: TGCGCCAGCAGTGACTCTACGTTTGAAGCTTTCTTT. This sequence encodes CASSDSTFEAFF.

The chain uses TRBV5-1 and TRBJ2-7; TRBD1 matches at 10 bases. The ends lost 3 bases at V and 5 bases at J; junction bases unmatched: 8. The CDR3 extends over 15 amino acids. Germline loops: CDR1 SGHRS, CDR2 YFSETQ. Written as DNA, the CDR3 is TGCGCCAGCAGCTGGACCGGGACAGGGGAAGACGAGCAGTACTTC. It yields the protein CASSWTGTGEDEQYF.